This T cell receptor beta chain was recovered during a study of blood T cell repertoires in COVID-19. Study background: Sample material is recorded as cDNA or gDNA derived from T cells, B-cell-depleted T cells, or PBMCs.

Authors' data handling: How many nucleated cells were present was estimated from reference gene primer amplification. Profiling relied on immunoSEQ multiplex PCR, and the TCRdb table lists in-frame clones only, not all of them. V, J and clone size are those of that table, while D and trimming were read from the DNA. The sample consists of over 50,000 clones, roughly 80% of them appearing once. V lost 6 bases to trimming and J lost 6 bases; unmatched junction nucleotides: 9. This CDR3 is built from 14 residues. Germline V gene sequence: CDR1 SGHDT, CDR2 YYEEEE. This clone was counted a few times. The chain employs TRBV5-6 and TRBJ2-7; 10 bases map to TRBD1. Sequenced input: peripheral blood. The receptor was isolated from a man older than 75 with active or convalescent COVID-19. The CDR3 region has the DNA TGTGCCAGCACCGGCCGGGACAGGGGAGGCGAGCAGTACTTC. This codes for CASTGRDRGGEQYF.